This record looks at one T cell receptor beta chain sequence and its context. The source of the sample is a study of blood T cell repertoires in COVID-19. The protocol was immunoSEQ multiplex PCR, while the TCRdb copy is restricted to in-frame clones and leaves out a portion. The table lists 250,000 to 350,000 clones, 70% to 90% of them singletons. CDR3 length: 18 residues. The V segment lost 2 bases and the J segment 5 bases; nucleotides outside the gene matches: 15. Germline assignment: CDR1 MNHNS and CDR2 SASEGT. This clonotype was obtained from a woman between 25 and 40 years old who had recovered from COVID-19. The source material was PBMCs or T cells enriched from blood (not recorded which). The chain is built from TRBV6-1 and TRBJ1-5, with 7 bases that match TRBD1. CDR3 protein: CASSELMRVGGIDQPQHF. Written as DNA, the CDR3 is TGTGCCAGCAGTGAATTGATGAGGGTAGGGGGCATCGATCAGCCCCAGCATTTT.